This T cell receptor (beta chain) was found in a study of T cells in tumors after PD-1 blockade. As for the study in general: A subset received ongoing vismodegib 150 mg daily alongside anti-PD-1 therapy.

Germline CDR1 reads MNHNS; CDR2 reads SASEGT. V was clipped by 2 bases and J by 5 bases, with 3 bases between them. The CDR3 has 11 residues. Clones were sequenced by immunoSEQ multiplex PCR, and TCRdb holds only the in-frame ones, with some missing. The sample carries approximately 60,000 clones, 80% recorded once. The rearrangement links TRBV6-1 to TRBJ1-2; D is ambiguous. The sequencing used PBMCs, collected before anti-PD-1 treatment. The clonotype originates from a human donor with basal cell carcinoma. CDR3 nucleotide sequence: TGTGCCAGCAGTGAAAGTTATGGCTACACCTTC. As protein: CASSESYGYTF.